This TCR beta chain comes out of a study of beta chain features in type 1 diabetes. The V end was cut by 4 bases, the J end by 2 bases, with 15 bases between. The CDR3 loop spans 15 amino acids. CDR1 and CDR2 (germline): MNHEY, SMNVEV (reference sequence). Every single donor gave one heparinised blood draw, and these averaged about 116 mL. Reverse transcription of all isolated RNA meant that expressed TCRB transcripts were sequenced. Sequenced by immunoSEQ multiplex PCR; TCRdb stores in-frame clones only, minus some. The sample holds hundreds of thousands of clones; about 14% are singletons and the top ten take 0.07% to 0.095%.

This chain connects TRBV27 to TRBJ2-7; D might be TRBD1 or TRBD2, each matching 5 bases. The origin of this receptor is a man younger than 35 in good health. Sequenced: naive CD4+ T cells from blood. The CDR3 here is CASSSLGDGPYEQYF. As DNA, the CDR3 is TGTGCCAGCAGTTCCCTAGGGGACGGTCCCTACGAGCAGTACTTC.